These T cell receptor beta chains were read from a single sample in a study of T cell responses to AZD1222 COVID-19 vaccine. Generated by immunoSEQ multiplex PCR, the TCRdb table keeps only in-frame clones and is missing some. The data show around 120,000 clones, around 88% seen once. The source was peripheral blood, collected 28 days after the second AZD1222 dose. These receptors were taken from an adult who received the AZD1222 COVID-19 vaccine. CDR3s include the opening cysteine and the closing phenylalanine or tryptophan. The order of the fields is V gene, D gene, J gene, clone size, CDR3 DNA, CDR3 protein. D genes are given only for firm matches. Clone sizes are given selectively: once, few, many, or a class where the clone is expanded.

>TRBV30|NA|TRBJ1-2|once
TGTGCCTGGACCGGGCTAGGGGGATACTATGGCTACACCTTC
CAWTGLGGYYGYTF
>TRBV27|TRBD1|TRBJ2-7|NA
TGTGCCAGCAGTCCCGGGACAGGTTCTCCCTACGAGCAGTACTTC
CASSPGTGSPYEQYF
>TRBV4-1|TRBD1|TRBJ1-6|NA
TGCGCCAGCAGCCAAGACCCCAGGGGGCGCGGATCACCCCTCCACTTT
CASSQDPRGRGSPLHF
>TRBV5-5|NA|TRBJ2-7|NA
TGTGCCAGCAGCTTGGGACAGTGGGTCGAGCAGTACTTC
CASSLGQWVEQYF
>TRBV7-9|NA|TRBJ2-3|NA
TGTGCCAGCAGCCGGCGGGGCAGCACAGATACGCAGTATTTT
CASSRRGSTDTQYF
>TRBV11-2|NA|TRBJ1-2|NA
TGTGCCAGTCATAGTGGTGGGGGATTGAACTATGGCTACACCTTC
CASHSGGGLNYGYTF
>TRBV2|NA|TRBJ2-5|once
TGTGCCAGCAGAGGCGGGCCGGCGGGGGAGACCCAGTACTTC
CASRGGPAGETQYF
>TRBV7-6|TRBD2|TRBJ2-2|NA
TGTGCCAGCAGCCCACCAGCGGGAGGTGGTACCGGGGAGCTGTTTTTT
CASSPPAGGGTGELFF
>TRBV5-1|TRBD1|TRBJ2-1|NA
TGCGCCAGCAGCTCGACAGGGGGCGCACCCTACAATGAGCAGTTCTTC
CASSSTGGAPYNEQFF
>TRBV19|NA|TRBJ1-5|NA
TGTGCCAGTAGTCTCAGACAGGATAGCAATCAGCCCCAGCATTTT
CASSLRQDSNQPQHF
>TRBV4-3|TRBD2|TRBJ2-7|NA
TGCGCCAGCAGCCAAGAACCGACTAGCGGGTCTCCGCGGGGCTACGAGCAGTACTTC
CASSQEPTSGSPRGYEQYF
>TRBV27|TRBD2|TRBJ2-3|once
TGTGCCAGCAGTTCAACCGGGACTAGCGGGGTTTTAGGCACAGATACGCAGTATTTT
CASSSTGTSGVLGTDTQYF
>TRBV4-3|NA|TRBJ1-1|NA
TGCGCCAGCAGCCAGGACAGATGGAACACTGAAGCTTTCTTT
CASSQDRWNTEAFF
>TRBV30|NA|TRBJ1-2|once
TGTGCCTGGAGTCGGACGGAGGGGTATGGCTACACCTTC
CAWSRTEGYGYTF
>TRBV7-2|NA|TRBJ1-3|NA
TGTGCCAGCAGCTTGGGACGGGCAGTGGGGTACACCATATATTTT
CASSLGRAVGYTIYF
>TRBV4-3|NA|TRBJ1-5|NA
TGCGCCAGCAGCCAAGATCGAGGATATCAGCCCCAGCATTTT
CASSQDRGYQPQHF
>TRBV10-3|TRBD1|TRBJ1-2|NA
TGTGCCATCAGTGCCACAGGGGATGATATCTATGGCTACACCTTC
CAISATGDDIYGYTF
>TRBV27|NA|TRBJ1-6|NA
TGTGCCAGCAGTTTAATCAAGAGCTCCTATAATTCACCCCTCCACTTT
CASSLIKSSYNSPLHF
>TRBV6-5|TRBD1|TRBJ2-7|NA
TGTGCCAGCACCTCATTAGGGACAGGGTCCTACGAGCAGTACTTC
CASTSLGTGSYEQYF
>TRBV7-2|NA|TRBJ2-7|NA
TGTGCCAGCAGCAAGAGGGGGGACAGCTCCTACGAGCAGTACTTC
CASSKRGDSSYEQYF
>TRBV7-9|NA|TRBJ1-2|NA
TGTGCCAGCAGCTCTGGACCTCGGACGGATGGCTACACCTTC
CASSSGPRTDGYTF
>TRBV28|TRBD1|TRBJ2-7|NA
TGTGCCAGCAGCCCGACAGGGGGCCGCTACGAGCAGTACTTC
CASSPTGGRYEQYF
>TRBV2|NA|TRBJ1-2|once
TGTGCCAGCAGTCAGATGGACAGCGGGGGCTACACCTTC
CASSQMDSGGYTF
>TRBV9|TRBD1|TRBJ2-1|NA
TGTGCCAGCAGCGGACAGGGGAACTCCTACAATGAGCAGTTCTTC
CASSGQGNSYNEQFF
>TRBV5-1|TRBD1|TRBJ2-5|NA
TGCGCCAGCAGAAGGGACAGGGGTAGGGAGACCCAGTACTTC
CASRRDRGRETQYF
>TRBV5-1|TRBD2|TRBJ2-3|NA
TGCGCCAGCAGCACTAGCGGAACCGCTGAAACTAGCACAGATACGCAGTATTTT
CASSTSGTAETSTDTQYF
>TRBV11-3|TRBD1|TRBJ1-6|NA
TGTGCCAGCAGCACTACAGGGGGCATTATGCCCCTCCACTTT
CASSTTGGIMPLHF
>TRBV27|TRBD1|TRBJ2-7|NA
TGTGCCAGCAGTTTACAAGACAGGGGTGACTACGAGCAGTACTTC
CASSLQDRGDYEQYF
>TRBV28|TRBD2|TRBJ2-1|NA
TGTGCCACCCGGACTAGCGGGAGCAATGAGCAGTTCTTC
CATRTSGSNEQFF
>TRBV6-5|NA|TRBJ1-1|NA
TGTGCCAGCAGTCGGACGGGGGAGAACACTGAAGCTTTCTTT
CASSRTGENTEAFF
>TRBV11-3|TRBD1|TRBJ2-1|NA
TGTGCCAGCAGCTTCATATGGTCAGGACAGGGGGTCCGCAATGAGCAGTTCTTC
CASSFIWSGQGVRNEQFF
>TRBV2|TRBD2|TRBJ2-1|NA
TGTGCCAGCAGGGGGACTAGCGGGGACAGCTCCTACAATGAGCAGTTCTTC
CASRGTSGDSSYNEQFF
>TRBV7-9|NA|TRBJ2-5|once
TGTGCCAGCACAGGGCCCGTAGCGGAGACGAAGACCCAGTACTTC
CASTGPVAETKTQYF
>TRBV24-1|TRBD2|TRBJ2-4|NA
TGTGCCACCAACCAGGGGACTAGCGGGGGGAAGGCCAAAAACATTCAGTACTTC
CATNQGTSGGKAKNIQYF
>TRBV18|TRBD2|TRBJ2-7|NA
TGTGCCAGCTCACCAGGGTCTAGCGGGACAACCTACGAGCAGTACTTC
CASSPGSSGTTYEQYF
>TRBV6-5|TRBD1|TRBJ1-5|NA
TGTGCCAGTGAGGGACAGAAGGGACAGCCCCAGCATTTT
CASEGQKGQPQHF
>TRBV14|NA|TRBJ1-2|NA
TGTGCCAGCAGCCTGGACCTTAACTATGGCTACACCTTC
CASSLDLNYGYTF
>TRBV2|NA|TRBJ1-1|NA
TGTGCCAGCAGTGAGTCAGGATACACTGAAGCTTTCTTT
CASSESGYTEAFF
>TRBV5-6|TRBD1|TRBJ2-2|once
TGTGCCAGCCGCGGTCGTCGAGGGGGCCACACCGGGGAGCTGTTTTTT
CASRGRRGGHTGELFF
>TRBV18|NA|TRBJ1-1|NA
TGTGCCAGCTCACCCTTTTCGGGAGTGGTAAACACTGAAGCTTTCTTT
CASSPFSGVVNTEAFF
>TRBV3-1/TRBV3-2|NA|TRBJ1-5|NA
TGTGCCAGCAGCCCCAAGTCTCATACATCGCAGCCCCAGCATTTT
CASSPKSHTSQPQHF
>TRBV7-2|TRBD2|TRBJ2-1|NA
TGTGCCAGCAGCTTGGTCGGACTAGCCGAGGGGGAGCAGTTCTTC
CASSLVGLAEGEQFF
>TRBV5-4|NA|TRBJ1-2|once
TGTGCCAGCAGCCGGGGGGAAGATTATGGCTACACCTTC
CASSRGEDYGYTF
>TRBV14|NA|TRBJ2-7|NA
TGTGCCAGCAGCCAAGTGCAGGGGAAATACGAGCAGTACTTC
CASSQVQGKYEQYF
>TRBV24-1|NA|TRBJ2-6|NA
TGTGCCACCAGTATTTGGCGCTCTGGGGCCAACGTCCTGACTTTC
CATSIWRSGANVLTF
>TRBV6-1|NA|TRBJ1-1|NA
TGTGCCAGCAGTGATTGGGCAGGGGTAAGGACTGAAGCTTTCTTT
CASSDWAGVRTEAFF
>TRBV6-1|TRBD2|TRBJ2-2|NA
TGTGCCAGCAGTGACGAGCGGGGGGCCCGCTCCGGGGAGCTGTTTTTT
CASSDERGARSGELFF
>TRBV5-1|NA|TRBJ1-5|NA
TGCGCCAGCAGCTTGGGTTCCAATCAGCCCCAGCATTTT
CASSLGSNQPQHF
>TRBV4-1|NA|TRBJ2-3|NA
TGCGCCAGCAGCCAAGGGGCAGGGGTGGGAACAGATACGCAGTATTTT
CASSQGAGVGTDTQYF
>TRBV5-4|NA|TRBJ1-4|NA
TGTGCCAGCAGCTTGGAGTCGGGTGAAAAACTGTTTTTT
CASSLESGEKLFF
>TRBV28|NA|TRBJ2-7|NA
TGTGCCAGCAGTCTCACCGAGACTAGTAAGCACGAGCAGTACTTC
CASSLTETSKHEQYF
>TRBV6-5|TRBD1|TRBJ1-5|NA
TGTGCCAGCAATAAACAGGGGTTGGGCAATCAGCCCCAGCATTTT
CASNKQGLGNQPQHF
>TRBV7-2|NA|TRBJ2-3|NA
TGTGCCAGCAGCTTAGTAGGGAGCGGCAGCACAGATACGCAGTATTTT
CASSLVGSGSTDTQYF
>TRBV11-3|NA|TRBJ2-3|NA
TGTGCCAGCAGCTCCTCCCACCAGCGGGTGAGCACAGATACGCAGTATTTT
CASSSSHQRVSTDTQYF
>TRBV19|NA|TRBJ2-2|NA
TGTGCCAGTAGTCCAATCATCGGGACGTACACCGGGGAGCTGTTTTTT
CASSPIIGTYTGELFF
>TRBV11-2|NA|TRBJ2-4|NA
TGTGCCAGCAGCTTAGATATCCAGGGTAATTTAGCCAAAAACATTCAGTACTTC
CASSLDIQGNLAKNIQYF
>TRBV13|TRBD2|TRBJ2-3|NA
TGTGCCAGCAGCCTCGCGGGGGGCCTGAAGTATTTT
CASSLAGGLKYF
>TRBV7-3|NA|TRBJ2-6|NA
TGTGCCAGCAGCTTAACGCCGGGGGTCGGGGCCAACGTCCTGACTTTC
CASSLTPGVGANVLTF
>TRBV5-6|TRBD1|TRBJ2-5|NA
TGTGCCACCCGAAGGGGACAGGGCCTTCTCCAAGAGACCCAGTACTTC
CATRRGQGLLQETQYF